This T cell receptor (beta chain) was sequenced during a study of control samples from healthy donors and cancer patients. Libraries were prepared by immunoSEQ multiplex PCR; TCRdb keeps only in-frame clonotypes and omits some of them. The repertoire holds approximately 97,000 clones, with roughly 92% as singletons. V lost 1 base and J lost 0, with 6 bases in between. The germline gives CDR1 SGHTA, CDR2 FQGNSA. The CDR3 loop spans 15 amino acids. This receptor was taken from a human donor in good health. The donor label of this sample is uncertain. Sequenced: blood. V is TRBV7-2 and J is TRBJ1-4; no reliable D call. CDR3 bases: TGTGCCAGCAGCTTAGACGGGACAACTAATGAAAAACTGTTTTTT. Translation gives CASSLDGTTNEKLFF.